Here is one T cell receptor (beta chain) with its context. Its antigen is currently unknown. UMI-labeled 5' RACE was the method by which TCR beta libraries were made. No DNA is given; TCRdb re-called the 5' RACE reads and lists each CDR3 protein once. Its table lists roughly 12,000 distinct CDR3 sequences. The sample comes from a study of human CD8 memory T cell subsets. Study-level results: Stem-like memory and precursor exhausted T cells had similarly high diversity, unlike effector memory cells. Beta chains alone were the T cell receptor chains sequenced in the study. The stem-like memory T cell repertoire shared very little with the precursor exhausted T cell repertoire.

The CDR3 covers 15 residues. Germline V CDR1 and CDR2: LNHDA, SQIVND (reference sequence). Enrichment of total CD8+ T cells was achieved using negative magnetic separation. Sequenced input: CD8+ T cells from PBMCs. This clonotype originated in a human donor in good health. This sequence joins TRBV19 and TRBJ2-1. The CDR3 here is CASSIVENSYNEQFF.